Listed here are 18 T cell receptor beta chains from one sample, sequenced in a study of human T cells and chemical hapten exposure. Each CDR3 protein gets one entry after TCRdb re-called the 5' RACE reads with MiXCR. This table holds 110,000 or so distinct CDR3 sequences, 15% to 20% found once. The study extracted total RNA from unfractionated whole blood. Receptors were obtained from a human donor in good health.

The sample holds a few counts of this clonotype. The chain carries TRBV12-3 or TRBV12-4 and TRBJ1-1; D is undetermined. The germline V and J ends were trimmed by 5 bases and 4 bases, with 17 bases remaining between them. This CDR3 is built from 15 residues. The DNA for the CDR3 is TGTGCCAGCAGTCTAAAGGTCGGGGAACTCACTGAAGCTTTCTTT. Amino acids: CASSLKVGELTEAFF.

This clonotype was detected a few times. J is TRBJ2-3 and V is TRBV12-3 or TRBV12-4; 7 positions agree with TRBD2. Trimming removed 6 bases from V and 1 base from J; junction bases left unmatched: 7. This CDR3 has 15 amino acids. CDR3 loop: CASSSDGRRTDTQYF. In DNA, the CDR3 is TGTGCCAGCAGCTCGGACGGGAGGCGCACAGATACGCAGTATTTT.

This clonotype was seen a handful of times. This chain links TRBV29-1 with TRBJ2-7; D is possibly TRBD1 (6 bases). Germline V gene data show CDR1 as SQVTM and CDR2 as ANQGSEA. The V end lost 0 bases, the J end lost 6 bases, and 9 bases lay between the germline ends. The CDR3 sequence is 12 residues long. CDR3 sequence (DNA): TGCAGCGTTGAAGATCAGGGGACCGAGCAGTACTTC. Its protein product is CSVEDQGTEQYF.

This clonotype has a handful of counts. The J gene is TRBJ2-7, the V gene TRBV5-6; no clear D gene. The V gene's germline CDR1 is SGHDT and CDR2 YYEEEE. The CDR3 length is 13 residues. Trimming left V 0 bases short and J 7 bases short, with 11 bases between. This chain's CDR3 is CASSLGSSREQYF. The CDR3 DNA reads TGTGCCAGCAGCTTGGGCTCTTCAAGGGAGCAGTACTTC.

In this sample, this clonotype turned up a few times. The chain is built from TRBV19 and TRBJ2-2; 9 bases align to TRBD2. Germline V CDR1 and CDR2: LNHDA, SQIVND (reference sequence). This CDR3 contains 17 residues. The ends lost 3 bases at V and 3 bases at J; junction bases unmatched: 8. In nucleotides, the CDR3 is TGTGCCAGTAGTATTCGACTAGCGGCAACCTACACCGGGGAGCTGTTTTTT. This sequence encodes CASSIRLAATYTGELFF.

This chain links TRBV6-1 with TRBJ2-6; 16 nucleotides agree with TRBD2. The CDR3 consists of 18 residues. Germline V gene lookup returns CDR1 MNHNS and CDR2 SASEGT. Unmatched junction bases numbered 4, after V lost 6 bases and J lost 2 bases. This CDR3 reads CASRGLAGGPPGANVLTF. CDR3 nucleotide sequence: TGTGCCAGCAGGGGACTAGCGGGAGGGCCGCCTGGGGCCAACGTCCTGACTTTC.

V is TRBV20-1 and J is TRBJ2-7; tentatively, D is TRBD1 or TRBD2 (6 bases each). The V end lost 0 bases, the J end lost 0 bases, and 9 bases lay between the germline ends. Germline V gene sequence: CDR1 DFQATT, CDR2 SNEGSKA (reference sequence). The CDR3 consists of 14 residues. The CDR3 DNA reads TGCAGTGCTAGAGATCGGGGGCCCTCCTACGAGCAGTACTTC. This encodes CSARDRGPSYEQYF.

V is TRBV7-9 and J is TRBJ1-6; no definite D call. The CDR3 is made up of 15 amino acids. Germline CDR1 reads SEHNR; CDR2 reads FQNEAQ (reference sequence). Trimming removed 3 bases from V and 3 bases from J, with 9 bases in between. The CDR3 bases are TGTGCCAGCAGCTTGGACGGGTACTATAATTCACCCCTCCACTTT. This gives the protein CASSLDGYYNSPLHF.

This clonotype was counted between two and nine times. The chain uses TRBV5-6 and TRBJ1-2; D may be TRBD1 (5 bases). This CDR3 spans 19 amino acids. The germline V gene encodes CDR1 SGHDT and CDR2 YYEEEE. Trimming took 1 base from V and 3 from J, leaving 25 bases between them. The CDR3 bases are TGTGCCAGCAGCTTGTTCAGGGAATGGGCTTCACCGCGGGACTATGGCTACACCTTC. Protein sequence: CASSLFREWASPRDYGYTF.

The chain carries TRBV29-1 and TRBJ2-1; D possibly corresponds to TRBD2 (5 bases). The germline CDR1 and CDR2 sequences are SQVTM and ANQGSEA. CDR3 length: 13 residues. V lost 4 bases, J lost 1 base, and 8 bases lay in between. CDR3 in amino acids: CSVGRDSYNEQFF. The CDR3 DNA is TGCAGCGTTGGACGGGATTCCTACAATGAGCAGTTCTTC.

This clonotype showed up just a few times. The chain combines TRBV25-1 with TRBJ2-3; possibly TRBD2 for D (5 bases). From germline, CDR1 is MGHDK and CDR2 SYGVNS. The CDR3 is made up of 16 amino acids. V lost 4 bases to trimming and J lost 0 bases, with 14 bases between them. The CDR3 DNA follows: TGTGCCAGCAGTGTACTGGCGGGCGCCAGCACAGATACGCAGTATTTT. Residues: CASSVLAGASTDTQYF.

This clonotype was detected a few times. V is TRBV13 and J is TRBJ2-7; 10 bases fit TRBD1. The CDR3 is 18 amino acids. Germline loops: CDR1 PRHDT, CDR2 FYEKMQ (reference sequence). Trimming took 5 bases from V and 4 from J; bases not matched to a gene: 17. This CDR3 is CASSPDNAPGQGRYEQYF. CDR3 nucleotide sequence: TGTGCCAGCAGCCCGGATAACGCCCCGGGACAGGGGCGATACGAGCAGTACTTC.

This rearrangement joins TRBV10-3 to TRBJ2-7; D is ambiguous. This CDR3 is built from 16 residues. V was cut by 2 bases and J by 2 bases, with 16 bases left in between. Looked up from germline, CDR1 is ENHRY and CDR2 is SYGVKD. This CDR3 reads CAISEGIWPQTYEQYF. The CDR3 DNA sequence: TGTGCCATCAGTGAGGGTATCTGGCCACAAACCTACGAGCAGTACTTC.

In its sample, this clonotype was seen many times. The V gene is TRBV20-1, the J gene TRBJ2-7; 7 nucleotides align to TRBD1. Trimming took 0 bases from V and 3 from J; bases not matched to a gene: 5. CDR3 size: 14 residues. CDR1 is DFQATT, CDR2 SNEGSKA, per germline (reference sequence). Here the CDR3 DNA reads TGCAGTGCTAGAGATCCGGACAGGTACTACGAGCAGTACTTC. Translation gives CSARDPDRYYEQYF.

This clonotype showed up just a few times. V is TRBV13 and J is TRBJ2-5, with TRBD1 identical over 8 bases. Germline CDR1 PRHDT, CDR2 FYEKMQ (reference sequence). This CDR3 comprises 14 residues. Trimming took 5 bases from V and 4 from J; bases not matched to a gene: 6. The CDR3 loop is CASSSQTGVETQYF. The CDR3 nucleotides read TGTGCCAGCAGCAGCCAGACAGGGGTAGAGACCCAGTACTTC.

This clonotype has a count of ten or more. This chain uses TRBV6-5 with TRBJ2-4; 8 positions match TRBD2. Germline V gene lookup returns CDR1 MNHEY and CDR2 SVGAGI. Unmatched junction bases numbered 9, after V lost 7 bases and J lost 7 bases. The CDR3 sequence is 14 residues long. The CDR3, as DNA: TGTGCCAGCACCAGTAGCGGGATAAGGAACATTCAGTACTTC. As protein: CASTSSGIRNIQYF.

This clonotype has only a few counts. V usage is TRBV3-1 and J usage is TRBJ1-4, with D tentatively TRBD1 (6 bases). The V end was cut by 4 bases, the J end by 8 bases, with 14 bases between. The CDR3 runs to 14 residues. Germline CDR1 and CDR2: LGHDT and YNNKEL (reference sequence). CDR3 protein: CASSPRSGGEKLFF. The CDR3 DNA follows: TGTGCCAGCAGCCCCCGGTCGGGGGGCGAAAAACTGTTTTTT. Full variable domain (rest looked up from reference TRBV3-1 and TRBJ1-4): DTAVSQTPKYLVTQMGNDKSIKCEQNLGHDTMYWYKQDSKKFLKIMFSYNNKELIINETVPNRFSPKSPDKAHLNLHINSLELGDSAVYFCASSPRSGGEKLFFGSGTQLSVL.

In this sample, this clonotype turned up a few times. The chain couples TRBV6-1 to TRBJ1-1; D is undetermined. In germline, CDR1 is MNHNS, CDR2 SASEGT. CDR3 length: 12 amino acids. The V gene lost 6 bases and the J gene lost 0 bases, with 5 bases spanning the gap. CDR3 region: CASRYMNTEAFF. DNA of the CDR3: TGTGCCAGCAGATACATGAACACTGAAGCTTTCTTT.